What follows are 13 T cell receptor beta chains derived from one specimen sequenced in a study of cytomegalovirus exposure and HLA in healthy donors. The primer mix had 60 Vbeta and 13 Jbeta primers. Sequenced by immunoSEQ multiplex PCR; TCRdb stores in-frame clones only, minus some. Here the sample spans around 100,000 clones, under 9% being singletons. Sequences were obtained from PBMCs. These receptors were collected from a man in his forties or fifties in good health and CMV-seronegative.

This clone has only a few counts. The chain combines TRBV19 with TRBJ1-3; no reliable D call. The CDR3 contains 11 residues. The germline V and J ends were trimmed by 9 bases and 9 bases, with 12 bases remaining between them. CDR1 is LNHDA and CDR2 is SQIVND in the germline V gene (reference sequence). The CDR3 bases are TGTGCCAGCGGAGACCTTAGCACCATATATTTT. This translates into CASGDLSTIYF.

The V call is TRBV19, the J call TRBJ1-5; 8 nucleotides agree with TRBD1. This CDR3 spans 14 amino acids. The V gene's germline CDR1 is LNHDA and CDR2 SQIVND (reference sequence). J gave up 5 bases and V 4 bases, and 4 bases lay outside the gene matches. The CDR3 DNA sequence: TGTGCCAGTAGTACGGGACAGGTTTATCAGCCCCAGCATTTT. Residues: CASSTGQVYQPQHF.

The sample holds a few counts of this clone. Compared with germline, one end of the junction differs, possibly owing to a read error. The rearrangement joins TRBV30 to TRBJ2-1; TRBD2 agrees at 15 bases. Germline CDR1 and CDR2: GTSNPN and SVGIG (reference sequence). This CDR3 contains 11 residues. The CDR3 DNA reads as TGTGCCTGGAACGGACTAGCGGGAGGGATCTTC. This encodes CAWNGLAGGIF.

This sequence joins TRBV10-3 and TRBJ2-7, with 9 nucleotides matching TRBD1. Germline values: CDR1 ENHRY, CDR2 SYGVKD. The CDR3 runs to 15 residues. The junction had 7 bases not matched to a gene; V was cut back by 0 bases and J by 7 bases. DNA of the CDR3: TGTGCCATCAGTGAGTCGACAGGGGGGGGAGGAGAGCAGTACTTC. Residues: CAISESTGGGGEQYF.

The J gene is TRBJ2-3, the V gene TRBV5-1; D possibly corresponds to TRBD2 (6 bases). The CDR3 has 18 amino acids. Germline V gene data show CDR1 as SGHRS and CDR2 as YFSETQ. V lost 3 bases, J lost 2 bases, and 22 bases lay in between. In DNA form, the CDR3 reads TGCGCCAGCAGCTCCGTGGGGCCGGCGGGGAGAATCACAGATACGCAGTATTTT. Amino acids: CASSSVGPAGRITDTQYF.

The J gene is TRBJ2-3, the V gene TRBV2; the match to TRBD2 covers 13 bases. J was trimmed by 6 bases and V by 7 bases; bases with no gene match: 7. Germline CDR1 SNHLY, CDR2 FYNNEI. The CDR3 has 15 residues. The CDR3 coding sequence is TGTGCCAGCACCCGACTAGCGGGGGGACACGATACGCAGTATTTT. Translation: CASTRLAGGHDTQYF.

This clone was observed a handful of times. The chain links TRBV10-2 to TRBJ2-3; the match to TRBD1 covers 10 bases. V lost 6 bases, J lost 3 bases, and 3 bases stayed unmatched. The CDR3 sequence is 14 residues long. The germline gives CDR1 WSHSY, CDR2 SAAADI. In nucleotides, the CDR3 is TGCGCCAGCAGGTGGACAGGGGGGACAGATACGCAGTATTTT. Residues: CASRWTGGTDTQYF.

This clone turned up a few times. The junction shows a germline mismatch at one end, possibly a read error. For the CDR3, the DNA is TGTGCCAGCCGTTTAAGTAGGGGGGGGACCGGGGAGCTGTTTTTT. Amino acid sequence: CASRLSRGGTGELFF. This chain joins TRBV27 and TRBJ2-2, with D perhaps matching TRBD2 (7 bases). The germline V gene has CDR1 MNHEY and CDR2 SMNVEV (reference sequence). The length of the CDR3 is 15 residues.

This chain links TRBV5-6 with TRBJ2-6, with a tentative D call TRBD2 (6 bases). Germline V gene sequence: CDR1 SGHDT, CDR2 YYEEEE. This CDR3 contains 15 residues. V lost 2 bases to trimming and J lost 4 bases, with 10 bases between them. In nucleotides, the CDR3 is TGTGCCAGCAGCTTCCGGGGGAAAGGGGCCAACGTCCTGACTTTC. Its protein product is CASSFRGKGANVLTF.

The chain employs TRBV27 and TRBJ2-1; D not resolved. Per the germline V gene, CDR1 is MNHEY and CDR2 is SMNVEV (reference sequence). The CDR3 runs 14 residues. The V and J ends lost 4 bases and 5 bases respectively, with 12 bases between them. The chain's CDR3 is CASSWRGFNNEQFF. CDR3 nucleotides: TGTGCCAGCAGTTGGAGAGGATTCAACAATGAGCAGTTCTTC.

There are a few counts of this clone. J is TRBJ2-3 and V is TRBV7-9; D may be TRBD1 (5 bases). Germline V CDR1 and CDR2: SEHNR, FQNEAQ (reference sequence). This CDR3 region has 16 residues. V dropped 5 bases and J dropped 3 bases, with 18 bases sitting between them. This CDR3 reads CASSPTEGVRTDTQYF. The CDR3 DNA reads TGTGCCAGCAGCCCGACCGAAGGGGTAAGGACAGATACGCAGTATTTT.

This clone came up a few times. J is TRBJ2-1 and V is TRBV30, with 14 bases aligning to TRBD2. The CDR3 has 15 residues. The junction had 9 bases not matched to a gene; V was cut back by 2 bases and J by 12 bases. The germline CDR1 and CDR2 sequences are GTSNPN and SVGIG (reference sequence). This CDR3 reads CAWSPQGLAGVWQFF. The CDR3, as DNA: TGTGCCTGGAGTCCCCAGGGACTAGCGGGAGTTTGGCAGTTCTTC.

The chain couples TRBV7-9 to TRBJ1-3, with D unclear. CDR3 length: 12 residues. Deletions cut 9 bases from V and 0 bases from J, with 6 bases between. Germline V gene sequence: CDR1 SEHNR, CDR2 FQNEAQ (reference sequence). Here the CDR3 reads CASLSSGNTIYF. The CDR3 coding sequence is TGTGCCAGTCTCAGCTCTGGAAACACCATATATTTT.